This paragraph reports one T cell receptor (beta chain). This record belongs to a study of Tregs in tolerant kidney transplant recipients. Method: immunoSEQ multiplex PCR; TCRdb's copy keeps in-frame clones and lacks some. Recorded for this sample: roughly 48,000 clones. This clonotype originated in a human donor who received a combined kidney and bone marrow transplant. The sample here was CD4+ T cells from blood, taken before the transplant.

The CDR3 reads CASRTSGRAVWDTQYF. The CDR3 bases that were read are TGTGCCAGCCGAACTAGCGGGAGGGCCGTTTGGGATACG. The chain is built from TRBV19 and TRBJ2-3; 13 positions agree with TRBD2. Coverage ceases 3 residues before the CDR3 finishes, and the germline J gene fills in the end. After removal of 9 bases from V and 6 bases from J, the junction contained 12 bases not matched to a gene. The CDR3 contains 16 residues. Germline V CDR1 and CDR2: LNHDA, SQIVND (reference sequence).